Listed below are T cell receptor beta chains from one sample, sequenced in a study of cytomegalovirus exposure and HLA in healthy donors. This table comes from immunoSEQ multiplex PCR, and its TCRdb copy is limited to in-frame clones, with some not included. This table has some 160,000 clones, 80% to 85% appearing once. Sequenced: PBMCs. The receptors were sampled from a woman younger than 35 in good health and CMV-seronegative. CDR3s include the opening cysteine and the closing phenylalanine or tryptophan. D genes are given only for firm matches. Clone size is not always given. Where it is, it says once, few, many or a class for expanded clones.

CDR3 protein: CASSYSGYTEAFF; CDR3 DNA: TGTGCCAGCAGCTATTCAGGGTACACTGAAGCTTTCTTT; CDR3 length: 13; J gene: TRBJ1-1; clone size: NA; D gene: NA; V gene: TRBV7-8
CDR3 protein: CASRLTYFYGYTF; CDR3 DNA: TGCGCCAGCCGCCTGACATATTTCTATGGCTACACCTTC; CDR3 length: 13; J gene: TRBJ1-2; clone size: NA; D gene: NA; V gene: TRBV5-1
CDR3 protein: CASSNRGRYEQYF; CDR3 DNA: TGTGCCAGCAGTAACAGGGGGCGTTACGAGCAGTACTTC; CDR3 length: 13; J gene: TRBJ2-7; clone size: NA; D gene: TRBD1; V gene: TRBV6-1
CDR3 protein: CASSYDEVGWKLFF; CDR3 DNA: TGTGCCAGCAGTTACGATGAGGTCGGCTGGAAACTGTTTTTT; CDR3 length: 14; J gene: TRBJ1-4; clone size: NA; D gene: NA; V gene: TRBV6-6
CDR3 protein: CASSLPGVNQPQHF; CDR3 DNA: TGTGCCAGCAGTTTACCGGGGGTTAATCAGCCCCAGCATTTT; CDR3 length: 14; J gene: TRBJ1-5; clone size: NA; D gene: NA; V gene: TRBV27
CDR3 protein: CASSLTRDTEAFF; CDR3 DNA: TGTGCCAGCAGTTTGACCAGGGACACTGAAGCTTTCTTT; CDR3 length: 13; J gene: TRBJ1-1; clone size: NA; D gene: NA; V gene: TRBV27
CDR3 protein: CASSSDGATEAFF; CDR3 DNA: TGTGCCAGCAGCTCGGATGGGGCCACTGAAGCTTTCTTT; CDR3 length: 13; J gene: TRBJ1-1; clone size: NA; D gene: NA; V gene: TRBV7-8
CDR3 protein: CASSKDRQEQYF; CDR3 DNA: TGTGCCAGCAGCAAGGACAGGCAAGAGCAGTACTTC; CDR3 length: 12; J gene: TRBJ2-7; clone size: NA; D gene: TRBD1; V gene: TRBV7-2
CDR3 protein: CAWSRRGHPRETQYF; CDR3 DNA: TGTGCCTGGAGTAGGAGGGGCCACCCCCGAGAGACCCAGTACTTC; CDR3 length: 15; J gene: TRBJ2-5; clone size: NA; D gene: NA; V gene: TRBV30
CDR3 protein: CASSRATGNEKLFF; CDR3 DNA: TGTGCCAGCAGCCGCGCAACAGGAAATGAAAAACTGTTTTTT; CDR3 length: 14; J gene: TRBJ1-4; clone size: few; D gene: NA; V gene: TRBV16
CDR3 protein: CASSSRTSGRYNEQFF; CDR3 DNA: TGCGCCAGCAGCTCAAGGACTAGCGGGAGATACAATGAGCAGTTCTTC; CDR3 length: 16; J gene: TRBJ2-1; clone size: NA; D gene: TRBD2; V gene: TRBV5-1
CDR3 protein: CASSPRGLAGAQLTYEQYF; CDR3 DNA: TGTGCCAGCAGCCCGAGGGGACTAGCGGGGGCACAGCTTACCTACGAGCAGTACTTC; CDR3 length: 19; J gene: TRBJ2-7; clone size: NA; D gene: TRBD2; V gene: TRBV11-2
CDR3 protein: CASRPRAGGYTF; CDR3 DNA: TGCGCCAGCAGACCCAGGGCGGGGGGCTACACCTTC; CDR3 length: 12; J gene: TRBJ1-2; clone size: NA; D gene: NA; V gene: TRBV4-1
CDR3 protein: CASSPTSTGGWVSPLHF; CDR3 DNA: TGTGCCAGCAGCCCCACGTCGACAGGAGGCTGGGTCTCACCCCTCCACTTT; CDR3 length: 17; J gene: TRBJ1-6; clone size: NA; D gene: NA; V gene: TRBV11-2
CDR3 protein: CASSIGSSGGRSPRAQYF; CDR3 DNA: TGTGCCAGTAGTATCGGGTCTAGCGGGGGCCGTTCCCCCCGGGCGCAGTACTTC; CDR3 length: 18; J gene: TRBJ2-7; clone size: NA; D gene: TRBD2; V gene: TRBV19
CDR3 protein: CASSRGEQYF; CDR3 DNA: TGTGCCAGCAGTCGCGGCGAGCAGTACTTC; CDR3 length: 10; J gene: TRBJ2-7; clone size: once; D gene: NA; V gene: TRBV2
CDR3 protein: CASSQGGLADQETQYF; CDR3 DNA: TGTGCCAGCAGTCAAGGAGGACTAGCGGATCAAGAGACCCAGTACTTC; CDR3 length: 16; J gene: TRBJ2-5; clone size: NA; D gene: TRBD2; V gene: TRBV6-1
CDR3 protein: CASSPGTGKETQYF; CDR3 DNA: TGTGCCAGCAGCCCCGGGACAGGGAAAGAGACCCAGTACTTC; CDR3 length: 14; J gene: TRBJ2-5; clone size: NA; D gene: TRBD1; V gene: TRBV11-2
CDR3 protein: CASSFTGKEVLTF; CDR3 DNA: TGTGCCAGCAGTTTTACAGGAAAGGAGGTCCTGACTTTC; CDR3 length: 13; J gene: TRBJ2-6; clone size: NA; D gene: NA; V gene: TRBV27
CDR3 protein: CASSYDRRNEKLFF; CDR3 DNA: TGTGCCAGCAGTTACGACAGAAGAAATGAAAAACTGTTTTTT; CDR3 length: 14; J gene: TRBJ1-4; clone size: NA; D gene: NA; V gene: TRBV6-5
CDR3 protein: CASSLATGTGTFF; CDR3 DNA: TGTGCCAGCAGCTTAGCAACCGGGACAGGGACTTTCTTT; CDR3 length: 13; J gene: TRBJ1-1; clone size: NA; D gene: TRBD1; V gene: TRBV7-8
CDR3 protein: CASSLDRAQETQYF; CDR3 DNA: TGCGCCAGCAGCCTCGACAGGGCCCAAGAGACCCAGTACTTC; CDR3 length: 14; J gene: TRBJ2-5; clone size: NA; D gene: TRBD1; V gene: TRBV5-1
CDR3 protein: CASSVVRRDRAFSSYNEQFF; CDR3 DNA: TGTGCCAGCAGCGTAGTGAGGCGGGACAGGGCGTTCAGCTCCTACAATGAGCAGTTCTTC; CDR3 length: 20; J gene: TRBJ2-1; clone size: NA; D gene: TRBD1; V gene: TRBV9
CDR3 protein: CASKQGFSNQPQHF; CDR3 DNA: TGTGCCAGCAAGCAGGGCTTCAGCAATCAGCCCCAGCATTTT; CDR3 length: 14; J gene: TRBJ1-5; clone size: NA; D gene: NA; V gene: TRBV28
CDR3 protein: CASSSRQGGYEQYF; CDR3 DNA: TGCGCCAGCAGCTCTCGACAGGGAGGCTACGAGCAGTACTTC; CDR3 length: 14; J gene: TRBJ2-7; clone size: NA; D gene: NA; V gene: TRBV5-1
CDR3 protein: CATGFGGTYEQYF; CDR3 DNA: TGTGCCACCGGATTCGGAGGTACCTACGAGCAGTACTTC; CDR3 length: 13; J gene: TRBJ2-7; clone size: NA; D gene: NA; V gene: TRBV15
CDR3 protein: CASSQHGGADTQYF; CDR3 DNA: TGCGCCAGCAGTCAGCACGGGGGAGCAGATACGCAGTATTTT; CDR3 length: 14; J gene: TRBJ2-3; clone size: NA; D gene: NA; V gene: TRBV10-1
CDR3 protein: CSVGGETQYF; CDR3 DNA: TGCAGCGTTGGCGGGGAGACCCAGTACTTC; CDR3 length: 10; J gene: TRBJ2-5; clone size: NA; D gene: NA; V gene: TRBV29-1
CDR3 protein: CASSILPTGLEKLFF; CDR3 DNA: TGTGCCAGTAGTATACTTCCGACAGGTTTGGAAAAACTGTTTTTT; CDR3 length: 15; J gene: TRBJ1-4; clone size: NA; D gene: NA; V gene: TRBV19